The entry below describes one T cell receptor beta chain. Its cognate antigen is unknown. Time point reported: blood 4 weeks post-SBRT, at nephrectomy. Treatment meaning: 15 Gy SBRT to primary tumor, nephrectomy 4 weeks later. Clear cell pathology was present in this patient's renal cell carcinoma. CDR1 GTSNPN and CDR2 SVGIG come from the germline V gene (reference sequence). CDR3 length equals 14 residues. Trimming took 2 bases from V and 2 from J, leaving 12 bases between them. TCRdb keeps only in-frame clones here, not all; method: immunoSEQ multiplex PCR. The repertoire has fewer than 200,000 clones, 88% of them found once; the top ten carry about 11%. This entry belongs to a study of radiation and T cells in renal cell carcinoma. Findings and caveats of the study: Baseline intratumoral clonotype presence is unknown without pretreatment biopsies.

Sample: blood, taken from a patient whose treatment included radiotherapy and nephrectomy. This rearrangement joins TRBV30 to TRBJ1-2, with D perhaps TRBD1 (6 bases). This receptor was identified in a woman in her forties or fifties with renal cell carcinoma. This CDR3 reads CAWSFPTGNYGYTF. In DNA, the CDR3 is TGTGCCTGGAGTTTTCCTACAGGGAACTATGGCTACACCTTC.